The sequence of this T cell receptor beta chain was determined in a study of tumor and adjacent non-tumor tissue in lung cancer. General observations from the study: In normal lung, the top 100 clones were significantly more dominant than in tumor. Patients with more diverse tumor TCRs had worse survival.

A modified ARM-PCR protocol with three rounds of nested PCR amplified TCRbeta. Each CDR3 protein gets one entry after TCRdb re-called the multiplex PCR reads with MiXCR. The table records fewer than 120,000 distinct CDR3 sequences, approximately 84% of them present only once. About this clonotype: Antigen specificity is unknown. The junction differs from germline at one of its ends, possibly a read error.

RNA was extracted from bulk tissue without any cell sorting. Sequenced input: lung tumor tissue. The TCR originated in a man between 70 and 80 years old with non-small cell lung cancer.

The CDR3, as DNA: TGCGCGAGCAGTGGGTCGGTGGTCTACGAGCAGTACTTC. This codes for CASSGSVVYEQYF. The V gene is TRBV10-1, the J gene TRBJ2-7; D not certain. CDR3 size: 13 residues. Germline lookup yields CDR1 WNHNN and CDR2 SYGVQD (reference sequence).